The clone carrying this TCR beta chain was seen ten or more times. Its specificity is unknown. This entry comes from a study of T cells in Graves' hyperthyroidism and ophthalmopathy. Study-wide context: Peripheral blood was obtained at initial diagnosis, preceding any treatment.

General observations from the study: Within blood appeared most thyroid clonotypes that had expanded above 0.001.

This CDR3 has 15 residues. V shed 4 bases and J shed 0 bases, with 13 bases lying between them. CDR1 and CDR2 from the germline V gene are SGHRS and YFSETQ. TCR beta CDR3 regions were amplified from RNA transcripts. During a first-round RT-PCR of the TCR CDR3, the HTBI primer set was used. TCRdb ran MiXCR on the multiplex PCR reads and lists one entry per CDR3 protein. The data hold 600,000 to 750,000 distinct CDR3 sequences, with roughly 17% observed a single time. The sample consisted of blood. The receptor was derived from a man in his fifties with Graves' hyperthyroidism. The V call is TRBV5-1, the J call TRBJ1-1; D is undetermined. CDR3 nucleotides: TGCGCCAGCAGCGAAAGGGCGTCGATGAACACTGAAGCTTTCTTT. Translating gives CASSERASMNTEAFF.